These T cell receptor beta chains were read from a single sample in a study of shared T cell receptors in the human thymus. TCRdb's copy holds only in-frame clones and misses some; the assay was immunoSEQ multiplex PCR. The sample lists 600,000 or so clones, approximately 87% seen once, with 0.0094% in the top ten. This sample was shared with a second study, whose subject was human thymus T cells.

Sequenced material: thymocytes. These receptors all come from a boy under two years old with a congenital heart defect. Each CDR3 is given with its conserved first and last residue. Each record gives: J gene, D gene, clone size, V gene, CDR3 protein, CDR3 DNA. D genes are given only for firm matches. Clone size, where shown, is once, few, many, or a class for clones that have expanded.

J gene: TRBJ2-3
D gene: TRBD1
clone size: NA
V gene: TRBV6-5
CDR3 protein: CASSLGQGESDTQYF
CDR3 DNA: TGTGCCAGCAGTTTGGGACAGGGGGAATCAGATACGCAGTATTTT

J gene: TRBJ2-7
D gene: TRBD2
clone size: NA
V gene: TRBV29-1
CDR3 protein: CSVLAGGPVEQYF
CDR3 DNA: TGCAGCGTTTTGGCGGGAGGGCCGGTCGAGCAGTACTTC

J gene: TRBJ1-2
D gene: NA
clone size: NA
V gene: TRBV9
CDR3 protein: CASGDTDGYTF
CDR3 DNA: TGTGCCAGCGGGGACACGGATGGCTACACCTTC

J gene: TRBJ2-7
D gene: NA
clone size: NA
V gene: TRBV5-1
CDR3 protein: CASSYRSGGHEQYF
CDR3 DNA: TGCGCCAGCAGCTACCGGTCCGGGGGGCACGAGCAGTACTTC

J gene: TRBJ1-1
D gene: NA
clone size: NA
V gene: TRBV12-5
CDR3 protein: CASGLGPQVVYTEAFF
CDR3 DNA: TGTGCTAGTGGTCTAGGGCCACAGGTTGTGTACACTGAAGCTTTCTTT

J gene: TRBJ2-1
D gene: TRBD1
clone size: NA
V gene: TRBV4-3
CDR3 protein: CASRGDRGQGEQFF
CDR3 DNA: TGCGCCAGCAGGGGCGACAGGGGGCAGGGTGAGCAGTTCTTC

J gene: TRBJ2-7
D gene: TRBD2
clone size: NA
V gene: TRBV11-2
CDR3 protein: CASSLQELGAGGSEQYF
CDR3 DNA: TGTGCCAGCAGCTTACAGGAACTAGGGGCGGGAGGCTCCGAGCAGTACTTC

J gene: TRBJ1-4
D gene: TRBD1
clone size: NA
V gene: TRBV18
CDR3 protein: CASSPFVPGTGKEKLFF
CDR3 DNA: TGTGCCAGCTCACCTTTCGTCCCCGGGACAGGGAAAGAAAAACTGTTTTTT

J gene: TRBJ2-7
D gene: NA
clone size: NA
V gene: TRBV27
CDR3 protein: CASRTSYEQYF
CDR3 DNA: TGTGCCAGCAGGACTAGCTACGAGCAGTACTTC

J gene: TRBJ2-7
D gene: TRBD2
clone size: NA
V gene: TRBV4-3
CDR3 protein: CASSQEELAGSQNEQYF
CDR3 DNA: TGCGCCAGCAGCCAAGAAGAACTAGCGGGGTCCCAAAACGAGCAGTACTTC

J gene: TRBJ1-5
D gene: NA
clone size: NA
V gene: TRBV29-1
CDR3 protein: CSVTTGYSNQPQHF
CDR3 DNA: TGCAGCGTGACGACAGGATATAGCAATCAGCCCCAGCATTTT

J gene: TRBJ1-3
D gene: NA
clone size: once
V gene: TRBV2
CDR3 protein: CASSVFGERNTIYF
CDR3 DNA: TGTGCCAGCAGTGTGTTTGGGGAGAGAAACACCATATATTTT